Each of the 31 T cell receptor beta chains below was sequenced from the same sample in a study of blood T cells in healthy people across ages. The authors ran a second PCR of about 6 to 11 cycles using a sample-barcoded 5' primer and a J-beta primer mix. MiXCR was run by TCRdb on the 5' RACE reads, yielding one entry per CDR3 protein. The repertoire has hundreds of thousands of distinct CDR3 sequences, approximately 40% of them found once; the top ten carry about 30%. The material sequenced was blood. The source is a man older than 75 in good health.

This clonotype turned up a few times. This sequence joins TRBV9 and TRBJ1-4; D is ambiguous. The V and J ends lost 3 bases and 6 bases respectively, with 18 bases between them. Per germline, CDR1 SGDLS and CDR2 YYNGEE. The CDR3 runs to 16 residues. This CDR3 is CASSAQRFSIHEKLFF. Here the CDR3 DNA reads TGTGCCAGCAGCGCCCAGCGCTTCTCGATCCATGAAAAACTGTTTTTT.

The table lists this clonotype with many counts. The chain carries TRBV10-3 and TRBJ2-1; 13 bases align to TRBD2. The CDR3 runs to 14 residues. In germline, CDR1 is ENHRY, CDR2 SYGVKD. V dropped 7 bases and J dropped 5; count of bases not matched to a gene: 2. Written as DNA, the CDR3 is TGTGCCATCACCGGACTAGCGGGGGACAATGAGCAGTTCTTC. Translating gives CAITGLAGDNEQFF.

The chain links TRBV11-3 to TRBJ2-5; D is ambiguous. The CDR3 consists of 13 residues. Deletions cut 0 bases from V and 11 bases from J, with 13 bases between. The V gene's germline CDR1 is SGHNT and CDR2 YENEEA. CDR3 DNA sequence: TGTGCCAGCAGCTTAGATGAAATGGAAGAGCAGTACTTC. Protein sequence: CASSLDEMEEQYF.

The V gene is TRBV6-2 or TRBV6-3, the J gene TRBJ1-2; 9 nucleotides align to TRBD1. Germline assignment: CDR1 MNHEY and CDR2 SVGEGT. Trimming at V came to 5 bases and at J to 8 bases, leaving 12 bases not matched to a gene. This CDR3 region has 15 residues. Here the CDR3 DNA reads TGTGCCAGCAGTCCGTCAGGACAGGGGAAGCGCGGCTACACCTTC. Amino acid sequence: CASSPSGQGKRGYTF.

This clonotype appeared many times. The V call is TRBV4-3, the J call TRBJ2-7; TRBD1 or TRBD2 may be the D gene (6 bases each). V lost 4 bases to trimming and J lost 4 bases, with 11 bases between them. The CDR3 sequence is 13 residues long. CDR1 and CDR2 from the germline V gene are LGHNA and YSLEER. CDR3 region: CASSRGTQYEQYF. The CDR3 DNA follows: TGCGCCAGCAGCCGCGGGACACAATACGAGCAGTACTTC.

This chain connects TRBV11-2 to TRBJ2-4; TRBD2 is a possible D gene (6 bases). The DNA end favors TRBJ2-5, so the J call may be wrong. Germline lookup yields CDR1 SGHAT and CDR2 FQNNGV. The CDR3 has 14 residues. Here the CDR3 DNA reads TGTGCCAGCAGCTTGCGGGAAACCCAAGAGACCCAGTACTTC. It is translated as CASSLRETQETQYF.

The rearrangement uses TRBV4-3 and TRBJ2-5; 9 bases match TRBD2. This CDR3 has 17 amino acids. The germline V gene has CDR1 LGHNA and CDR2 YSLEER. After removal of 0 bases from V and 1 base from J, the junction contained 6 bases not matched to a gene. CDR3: CASSQDIAGGFQETQYF. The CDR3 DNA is TGCGCCAGCAGCCAAGATATCGCGGGGGGGTTCCAAGAGACCCAGTACTTC.

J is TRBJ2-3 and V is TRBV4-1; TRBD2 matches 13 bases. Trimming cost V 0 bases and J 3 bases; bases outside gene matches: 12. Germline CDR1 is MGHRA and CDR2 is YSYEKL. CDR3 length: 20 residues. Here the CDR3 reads CASSQDLTSGGALPTDTQYF. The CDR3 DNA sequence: TGCGCCAGCAGCCAAGATTTAACTAGCGGGGGGGCCCTCCCTACAGATACGCAGTATTTT.

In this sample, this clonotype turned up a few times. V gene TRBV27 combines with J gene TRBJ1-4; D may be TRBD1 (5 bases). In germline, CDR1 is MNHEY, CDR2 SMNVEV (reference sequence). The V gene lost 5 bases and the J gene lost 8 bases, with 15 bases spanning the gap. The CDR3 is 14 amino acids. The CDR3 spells CASSDWGLGEKLFF. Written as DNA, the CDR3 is TGTGCCAGCAGTGACTGGGGGTTAGGCGAAAAACTGTTTTTT.

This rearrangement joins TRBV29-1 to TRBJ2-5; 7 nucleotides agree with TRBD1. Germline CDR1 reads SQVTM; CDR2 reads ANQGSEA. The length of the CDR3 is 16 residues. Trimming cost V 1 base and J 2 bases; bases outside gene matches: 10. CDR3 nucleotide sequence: TGCAGCGTTGAAGTTTTAGGGGACAGACCGCAAGAGACCCAGTACTTC. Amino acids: CSVEVLGDRPQETQYF.

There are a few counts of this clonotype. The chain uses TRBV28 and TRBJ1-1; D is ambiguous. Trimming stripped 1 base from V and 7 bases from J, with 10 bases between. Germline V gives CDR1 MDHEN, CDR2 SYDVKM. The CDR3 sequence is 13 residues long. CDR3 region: CASSLFAVGEAFF. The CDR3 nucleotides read TGTGCCAGCAGTTTATTCGCCGTCGGTGAAGCTTTCTTT.

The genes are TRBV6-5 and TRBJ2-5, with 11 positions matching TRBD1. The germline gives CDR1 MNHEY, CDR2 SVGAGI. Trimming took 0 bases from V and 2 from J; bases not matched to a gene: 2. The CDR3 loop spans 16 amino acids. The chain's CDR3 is CASSYSGTGGQETQYF. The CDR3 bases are TGTGCCAGCAGTTACTCCGGGACAGGGGGGCAAGAGACCCAGTACTTC.

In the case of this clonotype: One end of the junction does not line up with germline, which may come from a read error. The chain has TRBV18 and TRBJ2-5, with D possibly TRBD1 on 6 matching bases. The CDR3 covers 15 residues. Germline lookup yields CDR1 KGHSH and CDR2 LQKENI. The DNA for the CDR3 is TGTGCCAGCCCACCAAAGACAGGTTCTCAAGAGACCCAGTACTTC. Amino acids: CASPPKTGSQETQYF.

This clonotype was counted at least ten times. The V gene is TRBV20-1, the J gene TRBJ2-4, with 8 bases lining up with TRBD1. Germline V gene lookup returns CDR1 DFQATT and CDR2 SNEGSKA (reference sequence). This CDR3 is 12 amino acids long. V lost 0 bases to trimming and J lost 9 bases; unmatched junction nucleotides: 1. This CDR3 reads CSARETGAIQYF. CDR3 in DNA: TGCAGTGCTAGAGAGACAGGGGCCATTCAGTACTTC.

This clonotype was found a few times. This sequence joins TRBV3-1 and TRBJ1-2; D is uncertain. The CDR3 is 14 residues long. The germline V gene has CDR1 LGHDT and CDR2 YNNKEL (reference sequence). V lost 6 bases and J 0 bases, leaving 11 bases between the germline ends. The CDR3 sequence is CASSPPGANYGYTF. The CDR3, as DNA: TGTGCCAGCAGTCCACCGGGAGCTAACTATGGCTACACCTTC.

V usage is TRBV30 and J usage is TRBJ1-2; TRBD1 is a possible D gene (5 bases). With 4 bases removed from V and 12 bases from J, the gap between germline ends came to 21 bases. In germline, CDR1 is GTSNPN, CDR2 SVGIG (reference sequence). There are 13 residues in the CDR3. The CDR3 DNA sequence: TGTGCCTGGACCCGAAGGTCGGGGGAGGGCCACACCTTC. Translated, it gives CAWTRRSGEGHTF.

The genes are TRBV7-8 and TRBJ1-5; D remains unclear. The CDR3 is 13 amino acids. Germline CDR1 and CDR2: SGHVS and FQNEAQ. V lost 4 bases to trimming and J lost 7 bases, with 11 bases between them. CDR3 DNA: TGTGCCAGCAGCTCAGAGGTAGCCCAGCCCCAGCATTTT. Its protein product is CASSSEVAQPQHF.

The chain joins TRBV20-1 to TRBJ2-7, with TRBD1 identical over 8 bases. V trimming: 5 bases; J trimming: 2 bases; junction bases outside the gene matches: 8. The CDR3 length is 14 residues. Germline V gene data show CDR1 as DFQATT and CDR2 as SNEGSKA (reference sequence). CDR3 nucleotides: TGCAGTGCTGGAGGGACAGGAGCTGCCTACGAGCAGTACTTC. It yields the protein CSAGGTGAAYEQYF.

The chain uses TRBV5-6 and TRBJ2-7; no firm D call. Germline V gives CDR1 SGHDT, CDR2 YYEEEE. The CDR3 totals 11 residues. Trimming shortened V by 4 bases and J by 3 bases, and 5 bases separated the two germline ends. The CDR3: CASSANYEQYF. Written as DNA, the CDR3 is TGTGCCAGCAGCGCCAACTACGAGCAGTACTTC.

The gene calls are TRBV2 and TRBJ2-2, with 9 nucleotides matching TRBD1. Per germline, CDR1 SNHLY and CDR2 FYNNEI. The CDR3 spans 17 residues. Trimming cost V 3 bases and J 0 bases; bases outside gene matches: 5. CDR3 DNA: TGTGCCAGCAGTGACACGAGGACAGGGGCGAACACCGGGGAGCTGTTTTTT. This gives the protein CASSDTRTGANTGELFF.

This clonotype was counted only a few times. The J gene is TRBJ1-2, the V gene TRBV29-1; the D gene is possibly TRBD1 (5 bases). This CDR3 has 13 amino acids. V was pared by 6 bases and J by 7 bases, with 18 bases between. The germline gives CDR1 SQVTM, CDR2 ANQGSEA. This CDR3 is CSVGQGGSCGYTF. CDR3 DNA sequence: TGCAGCGTGGGGCAGGGAGGAAGCTGTGGCTACACCTTC.

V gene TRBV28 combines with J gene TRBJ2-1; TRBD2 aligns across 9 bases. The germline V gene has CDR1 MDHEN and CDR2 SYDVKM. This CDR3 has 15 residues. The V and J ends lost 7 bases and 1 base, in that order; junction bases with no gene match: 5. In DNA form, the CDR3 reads TGTGCCAGCACCTCTAGCGGGGTTTCCTACAATGAGCAGTTCTTC. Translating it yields CASTSSGVSYNEQFF.

The CDR3 sequence: CSATRGGALSGELFF. CDR3 DNA sequence: TGCAGTGCTACCCGGGGGGGGGCGCTAAGCGGGGAGCTGTTTTTT. The chain is built from TRBV20-1 and TRBJ2-2; 8 bases match TRBD2. Germline CDR1 reads DFQATT; CDR2 reads SNEGSKA (reference sequence). This CDR3 is built from 15 residues. The junction had 11 bases not matched to a gene; V was cut back by 4 bases and J by 7 bases.

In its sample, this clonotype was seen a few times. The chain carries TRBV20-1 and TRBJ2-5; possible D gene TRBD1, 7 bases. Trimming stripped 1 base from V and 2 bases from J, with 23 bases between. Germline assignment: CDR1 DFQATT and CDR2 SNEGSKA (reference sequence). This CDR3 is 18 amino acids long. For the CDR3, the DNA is TGCAGTGCTAGAGGGATTACGGAGGGGGCTGGGAGGCAAGAGACCCAGTACTTC. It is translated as CSARGITEGAGRQETQYF.

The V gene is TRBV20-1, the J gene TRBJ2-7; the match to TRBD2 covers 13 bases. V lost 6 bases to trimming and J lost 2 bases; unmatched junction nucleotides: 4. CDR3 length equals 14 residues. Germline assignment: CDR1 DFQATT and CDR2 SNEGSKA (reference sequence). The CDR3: CSAPTSGGAYEQYF. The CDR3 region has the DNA TGCAGTGCACCCACTAGCGGGGGGGCCTACGAGCAGTACTTC.

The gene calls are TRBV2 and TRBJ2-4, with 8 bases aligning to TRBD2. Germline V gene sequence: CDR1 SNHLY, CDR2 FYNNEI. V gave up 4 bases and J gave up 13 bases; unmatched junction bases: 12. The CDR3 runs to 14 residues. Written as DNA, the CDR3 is TGTGCCAGCAGTGTTAGCGGGGCCCTAGACGGGCAGTACTTC. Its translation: CASSVSGALDGQYF.

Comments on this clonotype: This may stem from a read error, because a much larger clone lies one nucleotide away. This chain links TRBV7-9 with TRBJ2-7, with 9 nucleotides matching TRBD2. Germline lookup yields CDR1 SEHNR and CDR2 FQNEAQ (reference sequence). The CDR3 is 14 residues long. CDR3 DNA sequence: TGTGCCAACAGCTTAGCGGGAGCCGGCTACGAGCAGTACTTC. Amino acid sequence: CANSLAGAGYEQYF.

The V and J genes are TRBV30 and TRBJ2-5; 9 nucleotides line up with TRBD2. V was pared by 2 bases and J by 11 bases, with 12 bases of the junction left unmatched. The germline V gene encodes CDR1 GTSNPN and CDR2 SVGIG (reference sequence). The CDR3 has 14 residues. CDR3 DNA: TGTGCCTGGAGTTGGCGGGAGGGAACTAATGAGCAGTACTTC. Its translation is CAWSWREGTNEQYF.

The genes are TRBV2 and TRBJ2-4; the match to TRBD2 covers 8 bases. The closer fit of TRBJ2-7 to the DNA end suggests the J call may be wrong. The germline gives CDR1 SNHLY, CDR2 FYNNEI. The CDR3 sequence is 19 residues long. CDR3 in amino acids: CASTLGAGIRLAGVNEQYF. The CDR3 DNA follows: TGTGCCAGCACCTTAGGGGCGGGGATAAGGCTAGCGGGCGTGAACGAGCAGTACTTC.

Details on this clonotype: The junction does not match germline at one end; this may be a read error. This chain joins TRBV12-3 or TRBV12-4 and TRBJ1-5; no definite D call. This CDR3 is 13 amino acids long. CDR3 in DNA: TGTGACAGCAGTTTAGTAAGGGAGGGGCCCCAGCATTTT. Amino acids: CDSSLVREGPQHF.

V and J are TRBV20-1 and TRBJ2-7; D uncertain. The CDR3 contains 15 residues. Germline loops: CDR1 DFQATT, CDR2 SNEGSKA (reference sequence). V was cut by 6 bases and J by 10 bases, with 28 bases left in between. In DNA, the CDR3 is TGCAGTGCCCTAGGCGATCAAAGGGTACAAGAGGCCCAGTACTTC. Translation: CSALGDQRVQEAQYF.